A selection of T cell receptor beta chains follows, all from one sample in a study of CD8 T cells in ankylosing spondylitis. MiXCR, run by TCRdb on the 5' RACE reads, gives a single entry per CDR3 protein. The repertoire holds approximately 340,000 distinct CDR3 sequences, about 15% seen once, with approximately 0.99% in the top ten. Sequences were obtained from blood, either unsorted or a sorted T cell fraction (not recorded which). The receptors were sampled from a male donor with ankylosing spondylitis or in good health (not recorded which). CDR3s include the opening cysteine and the closing phenylalanine or tryptophan. D genes are given only for firm matches. Clone size appears in some rows only: once, few, many, or a class for an expanded clone.

size: few
D: TRBD1
V: TRBV28
J: TRBJ2-2
DNA: TGTGCCAGCAGTTCAACAGGGGAAAGAACCGGGGAGCTGTTTTTT
CDR3: CASSSTGERTGELFF

size: NA
D: TRBD2
V: TRBV10-2
J: TRBJ2-3
DNA: TGCGCCAGCAGTGCCCCCGGGGGCGGGAGGCCAGATACGCAGTATTTT
CDR3: CASSAPGGGRPDTQYF

size: few
D: TRBD2
V: TRBV12-3/TRBV12-4
J: TRBJ2-5
DNA: TGTGCCAGCAGACTGGGGACTAGCGGGGCAGAGACCCAGTACTTC
CDR3: CASRLGTSGAETQYF

size: NA
D: TRBD1
V: TRBV5-6
J: TRBJ1-5
DNA: TGTGCCAGCAGCAGGGGACAGGGGGCCCGCAATCAGCCCCAGCATTTT
CDR3: CASSRGQGARNQPQHF

size: few
D: TRBD2
V: TRBV12-3/TRBV12-4
J: TRBJ2-2
DNA: TGTGCCAGCAGTGCGACTAGCGGAACATCCGGGGAGCTGTTTTTT
CDR3: CASSATSGTSGELFF

size: few
D: TRBD2
V: TRBV19
J: TRBJ2-1
DNA: TGTGCCAGTAGTCGACGGACTAGCGGGACAGTTAATGAGCAGTTCTTC
CDR3: CASSRRTSGTVNEQFF

size: few
D: NA
V: TRBV20-1
J: TRBJ2-7
DNA: TGCAGTGCTAGAGTGGGGGGAAACAGCTACGAGCAGTACTTC
CDR3: CSARVGGNSYEQYF

size: NA
D: NA
V: TRBV7-2
J: TRBJ1-3
DNA: TGTGCCAGCAGCTTAGGCGGTAGGGGAAACACCATATATTTT
CDR3: CASSLGGRGNTIYF

size: few
D: NA
V: TRBV5-1
J: TRBJ2-7
DNA: TGCGCCAGCAGCTTGGATCTTAGGGGACAGTACTTC
CDR3: CASSLDLRGQYF

size: NA
D: TRBD1
V: TRBV7-9
J: TRBJ1-1
DNA: TGTGCCAGCAGCCGTCAGGGGGCGATCACTGAAGCTTTCTTT
CDR3: CASSRQGAITEAFF

size: NA
D: NA
V: TRBV10-3
J: TRBJ2-1
DNA: TGTGCCATCACAGCGGCAGGGGGGTCCTACAATGAGCAGTTCTTC
CDR3: CAITAAGGSYNEQFF

size: few
D: NA
V: TRBV14
J: TRBJ2-1
DNA: TGTGCCAGCAGACCTCTAGCAAGGCCCTACAATGAGCAGTTCTTC
CDR3: CASRPLARPYNEQFF

size: NA
D: NA
V: TRBV6-6
J: TRBJ2-5
DNA: TGTGCCAGCAGAACTTCCGGGACCCAGTACTTC
CDR3: CASRTSGTQYF

size: few
D: TRBD2
V: TRBV5-1
J: TRBJ2-2
DNA: TGCGCCAGCAGCTTGCCGGGAGGGGACACCGGGGAGCTGTTTTTT
CDR3: CASSLPGGDTGELFF

size: NA
D: NA
V: TRBV20-1
J: TRBJ1-6
DNA: TGCAGTGCTACCCAGGGGATAAATTCACCCCTCCACTTT
CDR3: CSATQGINSPLHF

size: NA
D: TRBD2
V: TRBV6-1
J: TRBJ2-3
DNA: TGTGCCAGCAGTGCCCCGGGACTAGCGGGGGCAGATACGCAGTATTTT
CDR3: CASSAPGLAGADTQYF

size: few
D: TRBD1
V: TRBV6-1
J: TRBJ1-1
DNA: TGTGCCAGCACTCGGGACAGGGTGAACACTGAAGCTTTCTTT
CDR3: CASTRDRVNTEAFF

size: NA
D: NA
V: TRBV12-3/TRBV12-4
J: TRBJ1-1
DNA: TGTGCCAGCAGTTTTGTGGGGGCGGGCACTGAAGCTTTCTTT
CDR3: CASSFVGAGTEAFF

size: NA
D: TRBD1
V: TRBV2
J: TRBJ2-6
DNA: TGTGCCAGCAGGACAGGGGGCGGCTCTGGGGCCAACGTCCTGACTTTC
CDR3: CASRTGGGSGANVLTF

size: many
D: NA
V: TRBV12-3/TRBV12-4
J: TRBJ1-6
DNA: TGTGCCAGCAGTTTGGGCAGGGCCTATAATTCACCCCTCCACTTT
CDR3: CASSLGRAYNSPLHF

size: NA
D: NA
V: TRBV18
J: TRBJ2-3
DNA: TGTGCCAGCTCAAGGACAGTTGTTCCAGATACGCAGTATTTT
CDR3: CASSRTVVPDTQYF

size: NA
D: TRBD2
V: TRBV5-1
J: TRBJ2-6
DNA: TGCGCCAGCAGCTACCAGCCATATAGCGGGGGGAGTGGGGCCAACGTCCTGACTTTC
CDR3: CASSYQPYSGGSGANVLTF

size: few
D: NA
V: TRBV5-1
J: TRBJ2-3
DNA: TGCGCCACCAGTTTCGGTTCTAGCACAGATACGCAGTATTTT
CDR3: CATSFGSSTDTQYF

size: NA
D: NA
V: TRBV4-2
J: TRBJ2-1
DNA: TGTGCCAGCAGCCATCTCCATTCTCAAAAATACAATGAGCAGTTCTTC
CDR3: CASSHLHSQKYNEQFF

size: NA
D: NA
V: TRBV18
J: TRBJ2-3
DNA: TGTGCCAGCTCACCACTGGCAGAGGATACGCAGTATTTT
CDR3: CASSPLAEDTQYF

size: NA
D: TRBD2
V: TRBV10-3
J: TRBJ2-7
DNA: TGTGCCATCAGTGGAACTAGCGGGAGATCTAACGAGCAGTACTTC
CDR3: CAISGTSGRSNEQYF

size: NA
D: NA
V: TRBV12-3/TRBV12-4
J: TRBJ2-5
DNA: TGTGCCAGCAGTCACGGGACAAGGGGAGTCGAGACCCAGTACTTC
CDR3: CASSHGTRGVETQYF

size: NA
D: TRBD2
V: TRBV5-4
J: TRBJ2-7
DNA: TGTGCCAGCAGCATAGGACTAGCGGGAGCCGAGCAGTACTTC
CDR3: CASSIGLAGAEQYF